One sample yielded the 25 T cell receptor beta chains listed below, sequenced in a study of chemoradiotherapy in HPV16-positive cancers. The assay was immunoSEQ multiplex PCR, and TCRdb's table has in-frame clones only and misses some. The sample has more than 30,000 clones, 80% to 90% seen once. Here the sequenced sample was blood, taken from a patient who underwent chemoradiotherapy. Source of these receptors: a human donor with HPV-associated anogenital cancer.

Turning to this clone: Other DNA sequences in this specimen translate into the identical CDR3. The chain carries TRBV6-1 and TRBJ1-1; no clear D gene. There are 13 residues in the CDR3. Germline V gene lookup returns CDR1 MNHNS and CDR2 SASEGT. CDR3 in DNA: TGTGCAGGAGGGCAACTCTTGAACACTGAAGCTTTCTTT. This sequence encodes CAGGQLLNTEAFF.

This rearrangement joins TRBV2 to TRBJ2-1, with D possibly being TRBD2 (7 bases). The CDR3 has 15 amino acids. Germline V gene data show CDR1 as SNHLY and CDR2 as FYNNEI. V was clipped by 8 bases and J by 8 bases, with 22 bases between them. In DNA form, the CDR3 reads TGTGCCAGCGACGATAGGGGGGGCCTCGGCGATGAGCAGTTCTTC. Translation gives CASDDRGGLGDEQFF.

CDR3 residues: CASSVLAGEGEAFF. The CDR3 nucleotides are TGTGCCAGCAGCGTATTGGCAGGGGAGGGTGAAGCTTTCTTT. The chain couples TRBV9 to TRBJ1-1, with a weak D call TRBD1 (6 bases). This CDR3 has 14 residues. Germline values: CDR1 SGDLS, CDR2 YYNGEE. The V end lost 1 base, the J end lost 7 bases, and 14 bases lay between the germline ends.

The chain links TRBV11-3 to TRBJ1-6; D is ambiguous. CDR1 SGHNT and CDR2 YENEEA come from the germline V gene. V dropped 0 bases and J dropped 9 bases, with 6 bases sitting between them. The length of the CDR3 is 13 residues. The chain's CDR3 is CASSLDRLSPLHF. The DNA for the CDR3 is TGTGCCAGCAGCTTAGATCGGCTTTCACCCCTCCACTTT.

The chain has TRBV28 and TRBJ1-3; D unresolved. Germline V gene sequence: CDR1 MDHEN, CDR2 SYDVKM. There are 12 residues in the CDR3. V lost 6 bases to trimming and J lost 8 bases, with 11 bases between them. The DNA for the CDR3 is TGTGCCAGCAGAGCCAGATTGGACACCATATATTTT. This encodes CASRARLDTIYF.

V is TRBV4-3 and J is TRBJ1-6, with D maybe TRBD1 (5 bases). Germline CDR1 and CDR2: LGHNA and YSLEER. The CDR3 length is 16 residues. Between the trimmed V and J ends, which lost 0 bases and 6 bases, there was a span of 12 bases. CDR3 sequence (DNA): TGCGCCAGCAGCCAAGATGGGGCAGGAGGTAATTCACCCCTCCACTTT. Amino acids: CASSQDGAGGNSPLHF.

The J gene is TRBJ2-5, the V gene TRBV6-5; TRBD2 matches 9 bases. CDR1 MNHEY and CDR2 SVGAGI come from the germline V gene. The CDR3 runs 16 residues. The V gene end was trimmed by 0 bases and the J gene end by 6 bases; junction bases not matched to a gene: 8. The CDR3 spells CASSYSAAGGRKTQYF. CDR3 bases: TGTGCCAGCAGTTACTCAGCAGCGGGAGGCCGAAAGACCCAGTACTTC.

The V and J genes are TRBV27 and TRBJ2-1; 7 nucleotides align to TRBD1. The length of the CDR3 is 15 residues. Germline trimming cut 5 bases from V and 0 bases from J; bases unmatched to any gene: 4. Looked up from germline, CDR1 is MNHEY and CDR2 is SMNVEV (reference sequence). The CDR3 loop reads CASSLGQFSYNEQFF. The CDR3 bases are TGTGCCAGCAGTCTGGGACAGTTCTCCTACAATGAGCAGTTCTTC.

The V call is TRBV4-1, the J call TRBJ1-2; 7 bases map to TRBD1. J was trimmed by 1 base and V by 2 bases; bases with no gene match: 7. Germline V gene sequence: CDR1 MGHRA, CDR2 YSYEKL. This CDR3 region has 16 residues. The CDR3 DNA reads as TGCGCCAGCAGCCAACCATTGACAGGGAATAACTATGGCTACACCTTC. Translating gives CASSQPLTGNNYGYTF.

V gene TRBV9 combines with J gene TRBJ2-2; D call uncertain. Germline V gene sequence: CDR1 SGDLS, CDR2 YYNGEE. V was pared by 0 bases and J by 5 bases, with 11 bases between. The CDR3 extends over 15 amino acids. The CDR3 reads CASSVETRKTGELFF. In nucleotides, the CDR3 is TGTGCCAGCAGCGTAGAGACCCGAAAAACCGGGGAGCTGTTTTTT. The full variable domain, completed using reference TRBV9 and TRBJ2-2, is DSGVTQTPKHLITATGQRVTLRCSPRSGDLSVYWYQQSLDQGLQFLIQYYNGEERAKGNILERFSAQQFPDLHSELNLSSLELGDSALYFCASSVETRKTGELFFGEGSRLTVL.

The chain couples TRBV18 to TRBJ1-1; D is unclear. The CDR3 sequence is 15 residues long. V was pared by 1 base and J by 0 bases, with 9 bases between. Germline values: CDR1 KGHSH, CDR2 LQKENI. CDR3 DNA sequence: TGTGCCAGCTCACCACAGAACCATCTGAACACTGAAGCTTTCTTT. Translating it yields CASSPQNHLNTEAFF.

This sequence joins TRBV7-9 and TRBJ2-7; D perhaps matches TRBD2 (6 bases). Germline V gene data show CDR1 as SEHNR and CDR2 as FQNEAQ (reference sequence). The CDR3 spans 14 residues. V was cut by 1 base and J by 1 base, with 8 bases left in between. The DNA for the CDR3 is TGTGCCAGCAGCTTAGGGAGGGGATCCTACGAGCAGTACTTC. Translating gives CASSLGRGSYEQYF.

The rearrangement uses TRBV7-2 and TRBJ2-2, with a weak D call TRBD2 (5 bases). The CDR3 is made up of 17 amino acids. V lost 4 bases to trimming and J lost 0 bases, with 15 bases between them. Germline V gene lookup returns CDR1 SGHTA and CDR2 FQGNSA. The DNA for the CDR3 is TGTGCCAGCAGCTCGAGTAGGGTACTAGCGAACACCGGGGAGCTGTTTTTT. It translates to CASSSSRVLANTGELFF.

This CDR3 is CAWSPIDNSPLHF. In nucleotides, the CDR3 is TGTGCCTGGAGTCCTATCGACAATTCACCCCTCCACTTT. The rearrangement uses TRBV30 and TRBJ1-6, with D unclear. Trimming left V 2 bases short and J 7 bases short, with 9 bases between. The CDR3 extends over 13 amino acids. CDR1 GTSNPN and CDR2 SVGIG come from the germline V gene (reference sequence).

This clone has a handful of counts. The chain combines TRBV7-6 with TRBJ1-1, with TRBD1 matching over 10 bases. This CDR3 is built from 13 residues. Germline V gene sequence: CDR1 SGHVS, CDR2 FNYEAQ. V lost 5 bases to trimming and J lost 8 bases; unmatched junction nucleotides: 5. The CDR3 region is CASSPRDRGEAFF. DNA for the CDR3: TGTGCCAGCAGCCCTCGGGACAGGGGCGAAGCTTTCTTT.

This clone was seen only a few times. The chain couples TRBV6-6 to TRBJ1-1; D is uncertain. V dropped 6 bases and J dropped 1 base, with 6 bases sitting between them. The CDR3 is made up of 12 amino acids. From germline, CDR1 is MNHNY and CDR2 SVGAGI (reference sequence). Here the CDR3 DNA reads TGTGCCAGCAGGTACAGGAACACTGAAGCTTTCTTT. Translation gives CASRYRNTEAFF.

The CDR3 nucleotides are TGCGCCAGCAGCCCACGCGTAGGGTCACCCCTCCACTTT. This encodes CASSPRVGSPLHF. The genes are TRBV4-3 and TRBJ1-6; no clear D gene. CDR1 is LGHNA, CDR2 YSLEER, per germline. Trimming removed 4 bases at V and 10 bases at J, with 11 bases between. There are 13 residues in the CDR3.

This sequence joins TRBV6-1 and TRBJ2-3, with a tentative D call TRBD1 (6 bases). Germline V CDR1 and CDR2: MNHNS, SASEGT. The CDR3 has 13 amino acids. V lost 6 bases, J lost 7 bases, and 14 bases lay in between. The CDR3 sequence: CASSATGYNTQYF. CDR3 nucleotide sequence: TGTGCCAGCAGCGCGACAGGTTACAATACGCAGTATTTT.

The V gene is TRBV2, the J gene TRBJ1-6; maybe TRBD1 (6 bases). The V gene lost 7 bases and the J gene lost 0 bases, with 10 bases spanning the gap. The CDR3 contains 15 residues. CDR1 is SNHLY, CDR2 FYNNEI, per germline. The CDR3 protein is CASNSGASYNSPLHF. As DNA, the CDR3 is TGTGCCAGCAATTCAGGGGCCTCCTATAATTCACCCCTCCACTTT. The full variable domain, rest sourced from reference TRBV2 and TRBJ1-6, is EPEVTQTPSHQVTQMGQEVILRCVPISNHLYFYWYRQILGQKVEFLVSFYNNEISEKSEIFDDQFSVERPDGSNFTLKIRSTKLEDSAMYFCASNSGASYNSPLHFGNGTRLTVT.

Here the CDR3 DNA reads TGCGCCAGCAGACCTTGGACTAGCGTGGAGACCCAGTACTTC. Protein: CASRPWTSVETQYF. The chain carries TRBV5-1 and TRBJ2-5, with 9 bases identical to TRBD2. From germline, CDR1 is SGHRS and CDR2 YFSETQ. The CDR3 length is 14 residues. V trimming: 5 bases; J trimming: 5 bases; junction bases outside the gene matches: 7.

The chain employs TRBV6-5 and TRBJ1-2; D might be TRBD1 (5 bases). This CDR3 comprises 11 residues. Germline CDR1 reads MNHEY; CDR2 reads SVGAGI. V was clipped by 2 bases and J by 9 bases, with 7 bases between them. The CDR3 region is CASSYKGSYTF. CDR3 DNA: TGTGCCAGCAGTTACAAGGGGAGCTACACCTTC.

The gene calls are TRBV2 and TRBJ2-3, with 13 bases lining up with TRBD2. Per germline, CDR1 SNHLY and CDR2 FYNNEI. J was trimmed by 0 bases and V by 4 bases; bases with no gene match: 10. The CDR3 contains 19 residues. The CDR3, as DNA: TGTGCCAGCAGTGCATCGTTCGGGACTAGCGGGACTAGCACAGATACGCAGTATTTT. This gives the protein CASSASFGTSGTSTDTQYF.

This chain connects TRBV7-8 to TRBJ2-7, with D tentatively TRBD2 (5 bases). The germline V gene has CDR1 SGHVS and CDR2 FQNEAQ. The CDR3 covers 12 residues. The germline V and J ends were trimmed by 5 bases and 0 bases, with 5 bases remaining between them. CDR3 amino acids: CASSTSSYEQYF. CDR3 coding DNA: TGTGCCAGCAGCACTAGCTCCTACGAGCAGTACTTC. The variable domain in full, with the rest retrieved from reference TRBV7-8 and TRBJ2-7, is GAGVSQSPRYKVAKRGQDVALRCDPISGHVSLFWYQQALGQGPEFLTYFQNEAQLDKSGLPSDRFFAERPEGSVSTLKIQRTQQEDSAVYLCASSTSSYEQYFGPGTRLTVT.

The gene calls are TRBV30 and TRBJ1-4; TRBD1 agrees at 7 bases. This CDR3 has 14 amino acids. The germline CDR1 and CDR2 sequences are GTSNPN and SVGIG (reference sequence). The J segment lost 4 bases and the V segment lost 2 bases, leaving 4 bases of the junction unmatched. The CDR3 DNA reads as TGTGCCTGGAGTAGGGACAGAGATAATGAAAAACTGTTTTTT. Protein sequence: CAWSRDRDNEKLFF.

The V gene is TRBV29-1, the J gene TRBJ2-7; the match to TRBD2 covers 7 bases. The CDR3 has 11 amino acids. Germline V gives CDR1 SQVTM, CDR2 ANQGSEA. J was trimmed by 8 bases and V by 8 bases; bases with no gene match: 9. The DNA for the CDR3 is TGCAGCTTGACGTCGGGGGGTCAGCAGTACTTC. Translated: CSLTSGGQQYF.